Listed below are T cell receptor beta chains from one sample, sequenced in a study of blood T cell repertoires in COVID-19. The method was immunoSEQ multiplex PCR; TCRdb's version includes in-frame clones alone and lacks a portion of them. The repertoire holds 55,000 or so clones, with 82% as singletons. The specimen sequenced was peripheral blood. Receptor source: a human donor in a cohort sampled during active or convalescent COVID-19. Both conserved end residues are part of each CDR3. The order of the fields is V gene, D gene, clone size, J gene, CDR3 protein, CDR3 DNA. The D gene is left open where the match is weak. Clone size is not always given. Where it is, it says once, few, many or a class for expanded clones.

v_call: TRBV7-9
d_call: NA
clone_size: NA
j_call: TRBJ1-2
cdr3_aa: CASSPSQGLVYGYTF
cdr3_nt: TGTGCCAGCAGCCCATCTCAGGGACTTGTCTATGGCTACACCTTC

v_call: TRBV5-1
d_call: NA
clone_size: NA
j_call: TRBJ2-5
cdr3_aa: CASTRGARTQETQYF
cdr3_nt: TGCGCCAGCACCCGGGGGGCCAGAACCCAAGAGACCCAGTACTTC

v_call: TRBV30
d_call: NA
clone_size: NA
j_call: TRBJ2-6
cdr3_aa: CAWVTGGANVLTF
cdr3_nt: TGTGCCTGGGTGACAGGCGGGGCCAACGTCCTGACTTTC

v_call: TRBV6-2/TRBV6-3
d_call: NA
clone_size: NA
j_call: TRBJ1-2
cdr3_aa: CASSARTVNYGYTF
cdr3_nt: TGTGCCAGCAGTGCGAGGACAGTCAACTATGGCTACACCTTC

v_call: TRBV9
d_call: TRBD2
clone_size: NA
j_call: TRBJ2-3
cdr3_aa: CASSSPRERGGADTQYF
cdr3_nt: TGTGCCAGCAGCTCCCCCCGGGAGCGGGGGGGGGCGGATACGCAGTATTTT

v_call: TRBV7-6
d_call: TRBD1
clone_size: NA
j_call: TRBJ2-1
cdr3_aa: CASRRTGQNEQFF
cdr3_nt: TGTGCCAGCAGGCGGACAGGGCAGAATGAGCAGTTCTTC

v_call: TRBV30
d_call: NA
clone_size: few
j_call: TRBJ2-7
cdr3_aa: CAWIQGPYEQYF
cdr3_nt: TGTGCCTGGATACAGGGACCCTACGAGCAGTACTTC

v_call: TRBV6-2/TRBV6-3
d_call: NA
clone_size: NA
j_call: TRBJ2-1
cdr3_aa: CASSVMTSSHEQFF
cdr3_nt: TGTGCCAGCAGTGTAATGACATCGTCCCATGAGCAGTTCTTC

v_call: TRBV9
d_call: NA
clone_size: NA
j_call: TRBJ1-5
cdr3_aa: CASSATDSNQPQHF
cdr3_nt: TGTGCCAGCAGCGCGACAGATAGCAATCAGCCCCAGCATTTT

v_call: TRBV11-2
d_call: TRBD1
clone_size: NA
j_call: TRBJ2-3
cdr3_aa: CASSGGTGITDTQYF
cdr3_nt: TGTGCCAGCAGCGGGGGGACAGGGATCACAGATACGCAGTATTTT

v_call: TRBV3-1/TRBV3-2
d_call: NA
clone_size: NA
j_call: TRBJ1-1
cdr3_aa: CASSQFDRNTEAFF
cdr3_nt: TGTGCCAGCAGCCAATTCGACAGAAACACTGAAGCTTTCTTT

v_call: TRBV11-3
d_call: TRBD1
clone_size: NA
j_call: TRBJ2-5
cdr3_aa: CASSLQTGEQETQYF
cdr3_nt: TGTGCCAGCAGCTTACAGACAGGGGAACAAGAGACCCAGTACTTC

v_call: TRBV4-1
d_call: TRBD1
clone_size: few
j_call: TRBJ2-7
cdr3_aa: CASSQRTGGSYEQYF
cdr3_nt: TGCGCCAGCAGCCAAAGAACAGGGGGTTCCTACGAGCAGTACTTC

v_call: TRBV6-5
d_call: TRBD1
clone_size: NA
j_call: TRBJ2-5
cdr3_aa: CASSYGTGTKTQYF
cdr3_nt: TGTGCCAGCAGTTACGGGACAGGGACAAAGACCCAGTACTTC

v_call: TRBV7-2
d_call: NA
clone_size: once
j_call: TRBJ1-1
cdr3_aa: CASSLWTYQSGTEAFF
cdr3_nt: TGTGCCAGCAGCCTCTGGACTTATCAAAGCGGAACTGAAGCTTTCTTT

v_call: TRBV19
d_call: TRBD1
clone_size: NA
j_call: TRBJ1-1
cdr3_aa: CASGQGMNTEAFF
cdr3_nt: TGTGCCAGTGGACAGGGTATGAACACTGAAGCTTTCTTT

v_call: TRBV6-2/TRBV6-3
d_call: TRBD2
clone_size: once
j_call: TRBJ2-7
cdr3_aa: CASSWPGTSERGYEQYF
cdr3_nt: TGTGCCAGCAGTTGGCCTGGGACTAGCGAGAGGGGGTACGAGCAGTACTTC

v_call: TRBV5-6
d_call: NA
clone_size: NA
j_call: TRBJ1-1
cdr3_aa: CASSLGGRGTEAFF
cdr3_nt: TGTGCCAGCAGCTTGGGGGGGCGCGGCACTGAAGCTTTCTTT

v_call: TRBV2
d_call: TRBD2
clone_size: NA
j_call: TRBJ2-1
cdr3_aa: CASSDPSGLAGSEVHEQFF
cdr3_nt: TGTGCCAGCAGTGACCCTTCGGGGCTAGCGGGTTCTGAGGTGCATGAGCAGTTCTTC

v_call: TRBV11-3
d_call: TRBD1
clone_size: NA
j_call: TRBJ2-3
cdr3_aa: CASSLGQGSTDTQYF
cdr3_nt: TGTGCCAGCAGCTTAGGACAGGGAAGCACAGATACGCAGTATTTT

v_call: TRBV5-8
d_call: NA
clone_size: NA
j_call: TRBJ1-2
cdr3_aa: CASSPWGGAGGGYTF
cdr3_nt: TGTGCCAGCAGCCCCTGGGGGGGGGCCGGAGGTGGCTACACCTTC

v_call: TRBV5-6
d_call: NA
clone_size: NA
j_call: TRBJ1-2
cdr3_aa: CASSLEAGHGYTF
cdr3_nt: TGTGCCAGCAGCTTGGAGGCAGGGCATGGCTACACCTTC

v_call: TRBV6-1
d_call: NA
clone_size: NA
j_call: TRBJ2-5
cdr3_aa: CASSEAGEGVPGETQYF
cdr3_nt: TGTGCCAGCAGTGAAGCGGGGGAGGGGGTCCCCGGGGAGACCCAGTACTTC

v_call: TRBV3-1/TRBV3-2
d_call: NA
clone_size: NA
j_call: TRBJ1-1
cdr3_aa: CASRLKAGGTEAFF
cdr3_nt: TGTGCCAGCAGACTAAAGGCGGGGGGCACTGAAGCTTTCTTT

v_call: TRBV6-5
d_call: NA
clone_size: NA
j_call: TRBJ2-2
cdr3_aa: CASSSGFPGELFF
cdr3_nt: TGTGCCAGCAGCTCGGGGTTCCCCGGGGAGCTGTTTTTT

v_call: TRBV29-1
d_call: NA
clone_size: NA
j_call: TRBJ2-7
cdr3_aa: CSVGGNSYEQYF
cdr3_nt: TGCAGCGTTGGTGGCAATTCCTACGAGCAGTACTTC

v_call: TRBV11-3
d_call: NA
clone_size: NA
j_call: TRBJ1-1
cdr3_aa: CASSSVNTEAFF
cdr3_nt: TGTGCCAGCAGCTCTGTTAACACTGAAGCTTTCTTT

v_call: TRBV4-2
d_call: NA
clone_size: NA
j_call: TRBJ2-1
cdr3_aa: CASSQDRGGAYNEQFF
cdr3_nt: TGTGCCAGCAGCCAAGATAGGGGGGGGGCCTACAATGAGCAGTTCTTC

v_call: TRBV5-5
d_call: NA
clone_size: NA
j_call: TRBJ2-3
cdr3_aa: CASSRQNTQYF
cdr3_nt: TGTGCCAGCAGCCGACAGAATACGCAGTATTTT

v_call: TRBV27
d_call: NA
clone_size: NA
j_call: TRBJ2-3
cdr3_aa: CASSFTIGGTQYF
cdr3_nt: TGTGCCAGCAGTTTTACGATAGGCGGTACGCAGTATTTT

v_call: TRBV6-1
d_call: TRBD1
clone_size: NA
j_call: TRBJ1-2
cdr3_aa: CASSEFSGTANYGYTF
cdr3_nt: TGTGCCAGCAGTGAATTTTCCGGGACAGCAAACTATGGCTACACCTTC

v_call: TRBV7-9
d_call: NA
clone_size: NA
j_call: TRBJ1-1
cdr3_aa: CASKDRDTEAFF
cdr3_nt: TGTGCCAGCAAAGACAGAGACACTGAAGCTTTCTTT

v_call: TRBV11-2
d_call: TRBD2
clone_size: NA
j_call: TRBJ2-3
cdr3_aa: CASSPRLAGGLDTQYF
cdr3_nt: TGTGCCAGCAGCCCACGACTAGCGGGGGGGCTTGATACGCAGTATTTT

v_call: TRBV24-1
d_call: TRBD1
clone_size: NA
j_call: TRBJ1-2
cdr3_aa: CATSDWTGHGYTF
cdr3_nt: TGTGCCACCAGTGATTGGACAGGGCATGGCTACACCTTC

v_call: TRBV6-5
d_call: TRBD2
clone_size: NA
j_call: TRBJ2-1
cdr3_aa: CASRPTSGGSYEQFF
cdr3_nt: TGTGCCAGCAGACCGACTAGCGGGGGTAGCTATGAGCAGTTCTTC